What follows describes a single T cell receptor beta chain. This sample was included in a study of patients and donors after allogeneic stem cell transplantation. From the RT-PCR reads, TCRdb called clonotypes with MiXCR, one entry per CDR3 protein. The data show some 92,000 distinct CDR3 sequences, approximately 49% seen once. What was sequenced was blood, either unsorted or a sorted T cell fraction (not recorded which). The TCR comes from a human donor who was either an allogeneic HSCT recipient or a stem cell or donor lymphocyte infusion donor (not recorded which). It is not recorded whose cells these are; they may come from a transplant donor.

The DNA for the CDR3 is TGTGCCAGCAGCAATCCGAGGAGAGGCTACACCTTC. Translating gives CASSNPRRGYTF. The J gene is TRBJ1-2, the V gene TRBV12-3 or TRBV12-4; D ambiguous. Trimming stripped 6 bases from V and 8 bases from J, with 13 bases between. The CDR3 is 12 amino acids.